This TCR beta chain was found in a study of patients and donors after allogeneic stem cell transplantation. CDR1 is GTSNPN and CDR2 is SVGIG in the germline V gene (reference sequence). V lost 8 bases to trimming and J lost 7 bases, with 15 bases between them. This CDR3 contains 13 residues. TCRdb re-derived calls from the RT-PCR reads in MiXCR, one entry per CDR3 protein. Among under 200,000 distinct CDR3 sequences listed, approximately 31% were seen once. The receptor was isolated from a human donor who was either an allogeneic HSCT recipient or a stem cell or donor lymphocyte infusion donor (not recorded which). It is not recorded whose cells these are; they may come from a transplant donor. The J gene is TRBJ1-6, the V gene TRBV30, with D possibly TRBD1 on 5 matching bases. Material for sequencing was blood, either unsorted or a sorted T cell fraction (not recorded which). The CDR3 here is CALEGSLNSPLHF. The CDR3 DNA sequence: TGTGCCCTGGAGGGGTCCCTCAATTCACCCCTCCACTTT.